The rows below give T cell receptor beta chains drawn from one sample of a study of T cell responses to AZD1222 COVID-19 vaccine. Profiling relied on immunoSEQ multiplex PCR, and the TCRdb table lists in-frame clones only, not all of them. The sample records roughly 80,000 clones, less than 95% being singletons. Sample: peripheral blood, taken 28 days after the second AZD1222 dose. Source of these receptors: an adult who received the AZD1222 COVID-19 vaccine. CDR3s include the opening cysteine and the closing phenylalanine or tryptophan. A D gene is named only where the DNA matches it firmly. Only part of the rows carry a size: once, few, many, or a class if the clone is expanded.

clone_size: NA
d_call: TRBD2
j_call: TRBJ2-2
v_call: TRBV4-2
cdr3_aa: CASSRTPAGATTGELFF
cdr3_nt: TGTGCCAGCAGCCGGACCCCAGCGGGGGCTACCACCGGGGAGCTGTTTTTT

clone_size: NA
d_call: TRBD2
j_call: TRBJ2-1
v_call: TRBV20-1
cdr3_aa: CSASSSGSTYNEQFF
cdr3_nt: TGCAGTGCTAGTTCTAGCGGGAGCACCTACAATGAGCAGTTCTTC

clone_size: NA
d_call: NA
j_call: TRBJ1-5
v_call: TRBV2
cdr3_aa: CASSEPSNQPQHF
cdr3_nt: TGTGCCAGCAGTGAACCTAGCAATCAGCCCCAGCATTTT

clone_size: few
d_call: NA
j_call: TRBJ2-2
v_call: TRBV9
cdr3_aa: CASSPQISTGELFF
cdr3_nt: TGTGCCAGCAGCCCCCAAATCTCTACCGGGGAGCTGTTTTTT

clone_size: NA
d_call: NA
j_call: TRBJ2-2
v_call: TRBV5-5
cdr3_aa: CASSLAAGPGELFF
cdr3_nt: TGTGCCAGCAGCCTGGCGGCAGGGCCCGGGGAGCTGTTTTTT

clone_size: once
d_call: TRBD1
j_call: TRBJ2-7
v_call: TRBV9
cdr3_aa: CASSVVQGAGEQYF
cdr3_nt: TGTGCCAGCAGCGTAGTCCAGGGGGCTGGGGAGCAGTACTTC

clone_size: NA
d_call: NA
j_call: TRBJ1-4
v_call: TRBV21-1
cdr3_aa: CASTIEFNEKLFF
cdr3_nt: TGTGCCAGCACGATTGAGTTTAATGAAAAACTGTTTTTT

clone_size: few
d_call: NA
j_call: TRBJ1-1
v_call: TRBV7-3
cdr3_aa: CASSPRGGQNTEAFF
cdr3_nt: TGTGCCAGCAGCCCGCGGGGAGGACAGAACACTGAAGCTTTCTTT

clone_size: NA
d_call: TRBD2
j_call: TRBJ2-3
v_call: TRBV5-4
cdr3_aa: CASSLVAGGNTDTQYF
cdr3_nt: TGTGCCAGCAGCTTGGTGGCGGGAGGGAATACAGATACGCAGTATTTT

clone_size: NA
d_call: NA
j_call: TRBJ1-6
v_call: TRBV28
cdr3_aa: CASSPLKGSGDSPLHF
cdr3_nt: TGTGCCAGCAGTCCCCTCAAGGGCTCGGGGGATTCACCCCTCCACTTT

clone_size: NA
d_call: NA
j_call: TRBJ1-1
v_call: TRBV7-9
cdr3_aa: CASSLLGADTEAFF
cdr3_nt: TGTGCCAGCAGCCTCCTAGGGGCGGACACTGAAGCTTTCTTT

clone_size: NA
d_call: NA
j_call: TRBJ2-3
v_call: TRBV20-1
cdr3_aa: CSASVSTATDTQYF
cdr3_nt: TGCAGTGCTAGTGTTTCTACAGCCACAGATACGCAGTATTTT

clone_size: NA
d_call: TRBD1
j_call: TRBJ1-2
v_call: TRBV3-1/TRBV3-2
cdr3_aa: CASGTQGQLFFNYGYTF
cdr3_nt: TGTGCCAGCGGGACGCAGGGACAGTTATTTTTTAACTATGGCTACACCTTC

clone_size: NA
d_call: NA
j_call: TRBJ1-1
v_call: TRBV6-4
cdr3_aa: CASKGSNTEAFF
cdr3_nt: TGTGCCAGCAAAGGGTCGAACACTGAAGCTTTCTTT

clone_size: NA
d_call: TRBD1
j_call: TRBJ2-7
v_call: TRBV5-6
cdr3_aa: CASSTGTGLNEQYF
cdr3_nt: TGTGCCAGCAGCACCGGGACAGGGTTAAACGAGCAGTACTTC

clone_size: NA
d_call: NA
j_call: TRBJ1-5
v_call: TRBV5-6
cdr3_aa: CASSLQDQPQHF
cdr3_nt: TGTGCCAGCAGCTTACAGGATCAGCCCCAGCATTTT

clone_size: NA
d_call: TRBD1
j_call: TRBJ2-7
v_call: TRBV5-6
cdr3_aa: CASSPGTGLSYEQYF
cdr3_nt: TGTGCCAGCAGCCCCGGGACAGGGCTCTCCTACGAGCAGTACTTC

clone_size: NA
d_call: NA
j_call: TRBJ2-7
v_call: TRBV11-2
cdr3_aa: CASSFRVTYEQYF
cdr3_nt: TGTGCCAGCAGCTTCCGGGTCACCTACGAGCAGTACTTC

clone_size: once
d_call: NA
j_call: TRBJ2-3
v_call: TRBV5-4
cdr3_aa: CASSSSLSGQGDTQYF
cdr3_nt: TGTGCCAGCAGCTCCAGCCTCTCTGGCCAAGGGGATACGCAGTATTTT

clone_size: few
d_call: NA
j_call: TRBJ1-1
v_call: TRBV7-7
cdr3_aa: CASSPFQPGGKNTEAFF
cdr3_nt: TGTGCCAGCAGTCCATTCCAACCGGGCGGTAAGAACACTGAAGCTTTCTTT

clone_size: NA
d_call: NA
j_call: TRBJ1-4
v_call: TRBV5-6
cdr3_aa: CASSIYRDQGMLGEKLFF
cdr3_nt: TGTGCCAGCAGCATATACCGGGACCAGGGGATGCTGGGGGAAAAACTGTTTTTT

clone_size: NA
d_call: NA
j_call: TRBJ1-3
v_call: TRBV11-2
cdr3_aa: CASSGQRFSGNTIYF
cdr3_nt: TGTGCCAGCAGCGGACAAAGGTTCTCTGGAAACACCATATATTTT

clone_size: NA
d_call: TRBD1
j_call: TRBJ1-3
v_call: TRBV30
cdr3_aa: CAWSGDRGPGNTIYF
cdr3_nt: TGTGCCTGGAGTGGGGACAGGGGCCCTGGAAACACCATATATTTT

clone_size: few
d_call: NA
j_call: TRBJ2-1
v_call: TRBV19
cdr3_aa: CASSHRDGYNEQFF
cdr3_nt: TGTGCCAGTAGCCACCGGGACGGGTACAATGAGCAGTTCTTC

clone_size: NA
d_call: NA
j_call: TRBJ2-1
v_call: TRBV12-5
cdr3_aa: CASGLAEKPDEQFF
cdr3_nt: TGTGCTAGTGGTTTGGCCGAAAAACCCGATGAGCAGTTCTTC

clone_size: NA
d_call: NA
j_call: TRBJ1-4
v_call: TRBV9
cdr3_aa: CASSVEGRAGEKLFF
cdr3_nt: TGTGCCAGCAGCGTAGAGGGCAGGGCGGGGGAAAAACTGTTTTTT